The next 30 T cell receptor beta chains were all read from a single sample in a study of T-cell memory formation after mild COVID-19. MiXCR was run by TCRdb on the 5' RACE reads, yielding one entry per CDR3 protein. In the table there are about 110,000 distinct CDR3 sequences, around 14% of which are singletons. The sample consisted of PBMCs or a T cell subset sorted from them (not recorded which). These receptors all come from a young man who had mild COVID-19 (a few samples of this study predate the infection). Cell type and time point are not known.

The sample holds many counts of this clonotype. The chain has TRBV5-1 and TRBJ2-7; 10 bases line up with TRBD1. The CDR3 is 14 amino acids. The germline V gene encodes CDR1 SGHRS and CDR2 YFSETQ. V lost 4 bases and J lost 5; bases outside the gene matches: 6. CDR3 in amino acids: CASSEGQGSNEQYF. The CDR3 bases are TGCGCCAGCAGCGAGGGACAGGGGAGCAACGAGCAGTACTTC. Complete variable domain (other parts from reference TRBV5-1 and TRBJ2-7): KAGVTQTPRYLIKTRGQQVTLSCSPISGHRSVSWYQQTPGQGLQFLFEYFSETQRNKGNFPGRFSGRQFSNSRSEMNVSTLELGDSALYLCASSEGQGSNEQYFGPGTRLTVT.

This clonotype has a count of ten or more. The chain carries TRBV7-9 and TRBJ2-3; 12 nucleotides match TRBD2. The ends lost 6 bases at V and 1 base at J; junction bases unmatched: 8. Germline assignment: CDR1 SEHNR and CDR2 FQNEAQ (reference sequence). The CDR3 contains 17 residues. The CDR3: CASSLTSGGRRTDTQYF. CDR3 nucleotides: TGTGCCAGCAGTTTGACTAGCGGGGGCCGCCGCACAGATACGCAGTATTTT.

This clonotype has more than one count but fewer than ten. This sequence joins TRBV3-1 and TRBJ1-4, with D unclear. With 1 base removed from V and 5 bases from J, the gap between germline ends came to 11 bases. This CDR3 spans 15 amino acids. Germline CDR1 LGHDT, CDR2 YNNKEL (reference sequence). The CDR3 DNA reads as TGTGCCAGCAGCCAAGTGTACCAGGAGAATGAAAAACTGTTTTTT. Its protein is CASSQVYQENEKLFF.

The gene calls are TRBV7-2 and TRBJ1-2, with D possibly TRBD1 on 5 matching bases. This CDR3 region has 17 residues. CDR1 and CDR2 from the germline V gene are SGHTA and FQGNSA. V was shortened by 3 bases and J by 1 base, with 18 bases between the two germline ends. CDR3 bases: TGTGCCAGCAGCTTTGCGGGGGACGCACTAGATAACTATGGCTACACCTTC. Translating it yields CASSFAGDALDNYGYTF.

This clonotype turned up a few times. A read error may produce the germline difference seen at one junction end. This CDR3 is CASSPSDNEQFF. The CDR3 nucleotides read TGTGCCAGCAGTCCCTCCGACAATGAGCAGTTCTTC. The chain links TRBV27 to TRBJ2-1; D call uncertain. The CDR3 spans 12 residues. Germline CDR1 is MNHEY and CDR2 is SMNVEV (reference sequence).

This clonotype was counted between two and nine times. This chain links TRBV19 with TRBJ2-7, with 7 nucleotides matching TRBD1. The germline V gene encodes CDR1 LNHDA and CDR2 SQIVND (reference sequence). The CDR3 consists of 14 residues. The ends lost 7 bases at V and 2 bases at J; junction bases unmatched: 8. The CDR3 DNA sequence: TGTGCCAGTATCCCGGACAGGTTCCCCTACGAGCAGTACTTC. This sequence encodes CASIPDRFPYEQYF.

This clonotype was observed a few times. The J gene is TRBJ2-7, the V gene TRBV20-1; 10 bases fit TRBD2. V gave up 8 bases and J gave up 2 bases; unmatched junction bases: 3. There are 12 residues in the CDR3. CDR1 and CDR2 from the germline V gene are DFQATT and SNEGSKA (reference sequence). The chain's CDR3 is CSSSGGTYEQYF. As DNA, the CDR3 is TGCAGTAGTAGCGGGGGGACCTACGAGCAGTACTTC.

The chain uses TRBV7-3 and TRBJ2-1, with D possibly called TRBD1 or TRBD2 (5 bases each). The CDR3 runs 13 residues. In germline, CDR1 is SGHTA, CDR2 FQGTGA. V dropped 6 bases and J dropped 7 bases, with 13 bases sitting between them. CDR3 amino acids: CASRGAGSNEQFF. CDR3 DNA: TGTGCCAGCAGGGGAGCAGGGAGTAATGAGCAGTTCTTC.

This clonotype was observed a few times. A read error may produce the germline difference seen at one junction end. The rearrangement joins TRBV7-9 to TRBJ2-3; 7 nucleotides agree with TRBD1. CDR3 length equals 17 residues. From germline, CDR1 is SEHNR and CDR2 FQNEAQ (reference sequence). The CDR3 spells CASGRSGQIISKDTQYF. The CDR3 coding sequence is TGTGCCAGCGGCAGGTCGGGACAGATAATTAGCAAAGATACGCAGTATTTT.

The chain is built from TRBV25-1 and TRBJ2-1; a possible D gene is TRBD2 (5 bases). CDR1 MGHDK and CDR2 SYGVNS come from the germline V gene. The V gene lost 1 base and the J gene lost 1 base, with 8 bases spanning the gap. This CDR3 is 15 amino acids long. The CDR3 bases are TGTGCCAGCAGTGAATCCACTAGATCCTACAATGAGCAGTTCTTC. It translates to CASSESTRSYNEQFF. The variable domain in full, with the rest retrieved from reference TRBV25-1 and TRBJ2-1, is EADIYQTPRYLVIGTGKKITLECSQTMGHDKMYWYQQDPGMELHLIHYSYGVNSTEKGDLSSESTVSRIRTEHFPLTLESARPSHTSQYLCASSESTRSYNEQFFGPGTRLTVL.

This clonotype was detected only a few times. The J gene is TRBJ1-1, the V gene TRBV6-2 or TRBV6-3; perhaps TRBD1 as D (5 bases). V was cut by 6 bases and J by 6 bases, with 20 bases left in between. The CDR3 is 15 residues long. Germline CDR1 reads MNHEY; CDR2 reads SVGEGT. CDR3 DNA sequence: TGTGCCAGCAGACACCCGACGGCCCGGGGCGCTGAAGCTTTCTTT. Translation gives CASRHPTARGAEAFF.

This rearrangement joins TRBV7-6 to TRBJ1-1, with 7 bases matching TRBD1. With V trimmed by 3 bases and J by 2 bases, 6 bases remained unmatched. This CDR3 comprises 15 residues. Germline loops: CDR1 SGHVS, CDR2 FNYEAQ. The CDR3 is CASSFGTAFNTEAFF. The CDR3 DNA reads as TGTGCCAGCAGCTTCGGGACAGCTTTTAACACTGAAGCTTTCTTT.

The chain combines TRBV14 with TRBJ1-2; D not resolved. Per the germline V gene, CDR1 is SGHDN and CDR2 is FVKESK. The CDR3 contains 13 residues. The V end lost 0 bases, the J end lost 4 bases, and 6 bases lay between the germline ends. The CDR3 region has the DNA TGTGCCAGCAGCCAAGACAGCTTCTATGGCTACACCTTC. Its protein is CASSQDSFYGYTF. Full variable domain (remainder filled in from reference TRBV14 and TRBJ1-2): EAGVTQFPSHSVIEKGQTVTLRCDPISGHDNLYWYRRVMGKEIKFLLHFVKESKQDESGMPNNRFLAERTGGTYSTLKVQPAELEDSGVYFCASSQDSFYGYTFGSGTRLTVV.

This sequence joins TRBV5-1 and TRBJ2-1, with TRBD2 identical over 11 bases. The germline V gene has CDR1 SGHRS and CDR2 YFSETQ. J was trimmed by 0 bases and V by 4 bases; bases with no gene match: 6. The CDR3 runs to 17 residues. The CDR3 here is CASSARLAGTSYNEQFF. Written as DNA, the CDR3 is TGCGCCAGCAGCGCCCGACTAGCGGGGACCTCCTACAATGAGCAGTTCTTC. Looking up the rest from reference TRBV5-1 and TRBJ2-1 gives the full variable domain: KAGVTQTPRYLIKTRGQQVTLSCSPISGHRSVSWYQQTPGQGLQFLFEYFSETQRNKGNFPGRFSGRQFSNSRSEMNVSTLELGDSALYLCASSARLAGTSYNEQFFGPGTRLTVL.

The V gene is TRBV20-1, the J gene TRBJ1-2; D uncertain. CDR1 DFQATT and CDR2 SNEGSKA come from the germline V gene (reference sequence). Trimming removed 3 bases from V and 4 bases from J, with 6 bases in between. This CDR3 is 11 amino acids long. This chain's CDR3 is CSARTFYGYTF. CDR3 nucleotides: TGCAGTGCTAGGACTTTCTATGGCTACACCTTC.

CDR3 nucleotides: TGTGCCAGCAGCTTGGGACAGGGACTCTCCGAGCAGTACGTC. Its translation: CASSLGQGLSEQYV. The chain links TRBV5-8 to TRBJ2-7; D is possibly TRBD1 (7 bases). This CDR3 comprises 14 residues. V dropped 0 bases and J dropped 6 bases, with 13 bases sitting between them. The V gene's germline CDR1 is SGHTS and CDR2 YDEGEE.

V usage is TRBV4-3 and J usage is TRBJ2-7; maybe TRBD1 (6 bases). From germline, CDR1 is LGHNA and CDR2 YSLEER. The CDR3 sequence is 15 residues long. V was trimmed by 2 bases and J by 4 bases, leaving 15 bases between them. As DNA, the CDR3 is TGCGCCAGCAGCCAACCAGGACAGTTCCGATACGAGCAGTACGTC. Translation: CASSQPGQFRYEQYV.

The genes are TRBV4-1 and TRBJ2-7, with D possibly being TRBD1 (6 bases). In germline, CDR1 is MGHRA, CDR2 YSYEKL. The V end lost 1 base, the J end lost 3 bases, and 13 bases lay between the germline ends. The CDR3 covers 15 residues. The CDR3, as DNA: TGCGCCAGCAGCCAAGTTCCGGACAGCTACTACGAGCAGTACTTC. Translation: CASSQVPDSYYEQYF.

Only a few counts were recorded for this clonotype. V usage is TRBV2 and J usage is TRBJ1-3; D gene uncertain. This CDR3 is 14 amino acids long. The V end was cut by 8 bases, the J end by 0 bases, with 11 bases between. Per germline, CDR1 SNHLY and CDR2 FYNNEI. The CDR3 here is CASDAVDSGNTIYF. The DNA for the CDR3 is TGTGCCAGCGATGCGGTTGACTCTGGAAACACCATATATTTT.

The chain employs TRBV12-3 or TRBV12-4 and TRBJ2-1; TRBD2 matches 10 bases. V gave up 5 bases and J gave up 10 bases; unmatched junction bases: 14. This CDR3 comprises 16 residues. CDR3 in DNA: TGTGCCAGCAGTCCGGTTGGAGCGGGGGGGCGTAACGAGCAGTTCTTC. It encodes CASSPVGAGGRNEQFF.

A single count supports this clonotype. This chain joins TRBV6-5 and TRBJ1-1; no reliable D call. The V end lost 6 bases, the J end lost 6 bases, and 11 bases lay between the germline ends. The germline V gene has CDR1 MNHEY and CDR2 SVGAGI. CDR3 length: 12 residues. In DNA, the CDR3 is TGTGCCAGCAGCGATCAGCCGTCTGAAGCTTTCTTT. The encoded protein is CASSDQPSEAFF.

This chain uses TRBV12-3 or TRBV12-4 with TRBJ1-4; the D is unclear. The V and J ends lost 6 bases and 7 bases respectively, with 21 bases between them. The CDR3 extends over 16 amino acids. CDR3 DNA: TGTGCCAGCAGCCAACGGGGATTCGAACGGGGTGAAAAACTGTTTTTT. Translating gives CASSQRGFERGEKLFF.

The CDR3 loop is CASSQFCSSYEQYV. CDR3 DNA: TGCGCCAGCAGTCAATTCTGTAGCTCCTACGAGCAGTACGTC. The chain recombines TRBV23-1 with TRBJ2-7; D call uncertain. TRBV23-1 falls under the ORF class, with uncertain function. The CDR3 extends over 14 amino acids. V was trimmed by 1 base and J by 0 bases, leaving 7 bases between them.

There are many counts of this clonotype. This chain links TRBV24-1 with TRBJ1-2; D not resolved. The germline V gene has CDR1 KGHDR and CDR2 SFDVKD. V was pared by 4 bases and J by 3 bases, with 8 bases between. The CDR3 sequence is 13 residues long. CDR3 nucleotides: TGTGCCACCAGTGAAACAGCAGACTATGGCTACACCTTC. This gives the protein CATSETADYGYTF.

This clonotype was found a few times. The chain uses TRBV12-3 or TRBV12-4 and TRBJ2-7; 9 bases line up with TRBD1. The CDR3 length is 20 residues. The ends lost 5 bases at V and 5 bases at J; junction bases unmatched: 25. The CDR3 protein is CASSLGGVQSRDRVDHEQYF. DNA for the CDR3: TGTGCCAGCAGTCTGGGGGGGGTTCAGTCCCGGGACAGGGTGGACCACGAGCAGTACTTC.

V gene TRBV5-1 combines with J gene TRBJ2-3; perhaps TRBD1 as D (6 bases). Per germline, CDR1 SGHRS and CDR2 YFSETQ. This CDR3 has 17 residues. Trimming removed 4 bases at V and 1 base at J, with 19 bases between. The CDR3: CASSRRPGVIRTDTQYF. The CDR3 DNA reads TGCGCCAGCAGCCGACGGCCAGGGGTGATTCGCACAGATACGCAGTATTTT.

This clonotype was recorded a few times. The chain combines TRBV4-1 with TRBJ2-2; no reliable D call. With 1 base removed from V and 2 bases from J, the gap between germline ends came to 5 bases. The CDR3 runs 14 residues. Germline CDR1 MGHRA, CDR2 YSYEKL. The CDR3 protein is CASSQGFNTGELFF. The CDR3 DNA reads TGCGCCAGCAGCCAAGGATTTAACACCGGGGAGCTGTTTTTT.

The CDR3 sequence is CSVGGEGTEAFF. The CDR3 nucleotides read TGCAGCGTTGGGGGGGAAGGAACTGAAGCTTTCTTT. The chain recombines TRBV29-1 with TRBJ1-1; a possible D gene is TRBD1 (5 bases). Germline assignment: CDR1 SQVTM and CDR2 ANQGSEA. The CDR3 extends over 12 amino acids. Deletions cut 4 bases from V and 5 bases from J, with 11 bases between.

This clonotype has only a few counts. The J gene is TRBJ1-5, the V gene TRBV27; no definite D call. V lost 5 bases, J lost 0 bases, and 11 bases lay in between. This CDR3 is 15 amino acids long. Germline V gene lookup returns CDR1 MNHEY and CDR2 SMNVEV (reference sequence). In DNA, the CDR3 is TGTGCCAGCAGTCTGGTTTTGGGTAGCAATCAGCCCCAGCATTTT. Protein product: CASSLVLGSNQPQHF.

CDR3: CASSLGRADEQYF. The CDR3 DNA sequence: TGTGCCAGCAGCTTAGGCAGGGCGGACGAGCAGTACTTC. The chain is built from TRBV7-6 and TRBJ2-7, with D maybe TRBD1 (5 bases). V was cut by 1 base and J by 5 bases, with 9 bases left in between. CDR3 length: 13 amino acids. CDR1 is SGHVS, CDR2 FNYEAQ, per germline.